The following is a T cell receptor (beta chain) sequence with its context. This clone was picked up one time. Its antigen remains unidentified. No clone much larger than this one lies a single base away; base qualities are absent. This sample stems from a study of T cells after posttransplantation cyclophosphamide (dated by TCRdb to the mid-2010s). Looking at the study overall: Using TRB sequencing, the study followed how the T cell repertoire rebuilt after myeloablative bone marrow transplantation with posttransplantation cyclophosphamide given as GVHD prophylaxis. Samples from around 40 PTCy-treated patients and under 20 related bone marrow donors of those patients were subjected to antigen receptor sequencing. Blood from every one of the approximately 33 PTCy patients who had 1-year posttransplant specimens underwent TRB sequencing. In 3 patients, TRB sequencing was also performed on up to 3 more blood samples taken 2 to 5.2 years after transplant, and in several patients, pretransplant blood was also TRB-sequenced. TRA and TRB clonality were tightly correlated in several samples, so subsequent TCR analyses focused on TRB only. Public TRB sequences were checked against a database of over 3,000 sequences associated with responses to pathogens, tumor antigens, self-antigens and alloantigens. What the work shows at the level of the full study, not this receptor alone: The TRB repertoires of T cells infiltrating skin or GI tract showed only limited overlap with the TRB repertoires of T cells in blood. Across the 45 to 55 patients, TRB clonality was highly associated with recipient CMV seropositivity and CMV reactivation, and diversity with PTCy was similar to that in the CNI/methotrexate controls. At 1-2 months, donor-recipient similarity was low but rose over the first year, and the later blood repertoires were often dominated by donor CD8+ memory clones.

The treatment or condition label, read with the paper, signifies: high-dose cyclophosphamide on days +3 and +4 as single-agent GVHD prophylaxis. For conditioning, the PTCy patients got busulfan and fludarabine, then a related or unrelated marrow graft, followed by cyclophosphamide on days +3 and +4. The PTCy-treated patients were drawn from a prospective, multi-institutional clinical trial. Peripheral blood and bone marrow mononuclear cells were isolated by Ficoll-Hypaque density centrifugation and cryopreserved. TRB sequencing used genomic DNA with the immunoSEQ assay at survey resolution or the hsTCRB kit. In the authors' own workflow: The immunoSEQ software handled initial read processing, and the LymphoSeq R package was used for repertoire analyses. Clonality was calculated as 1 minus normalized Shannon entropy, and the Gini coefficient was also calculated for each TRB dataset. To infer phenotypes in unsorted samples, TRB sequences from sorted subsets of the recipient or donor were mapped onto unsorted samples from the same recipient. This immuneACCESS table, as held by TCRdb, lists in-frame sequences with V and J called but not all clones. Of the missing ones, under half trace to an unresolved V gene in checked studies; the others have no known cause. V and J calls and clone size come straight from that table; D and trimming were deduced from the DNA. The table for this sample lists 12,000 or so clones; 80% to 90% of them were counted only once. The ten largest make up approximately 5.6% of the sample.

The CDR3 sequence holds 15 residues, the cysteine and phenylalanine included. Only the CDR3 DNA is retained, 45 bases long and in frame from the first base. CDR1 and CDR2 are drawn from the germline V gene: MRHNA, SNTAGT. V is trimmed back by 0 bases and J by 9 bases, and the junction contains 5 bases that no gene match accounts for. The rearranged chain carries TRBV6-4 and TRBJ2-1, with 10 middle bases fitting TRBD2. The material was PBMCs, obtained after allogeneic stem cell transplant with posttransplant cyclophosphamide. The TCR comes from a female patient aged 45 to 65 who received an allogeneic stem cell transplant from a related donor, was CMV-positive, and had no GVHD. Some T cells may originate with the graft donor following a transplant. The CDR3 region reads CASSDSERGGVEQFF. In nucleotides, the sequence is TGTGCCAGCAGTGACTCTGAGCGGGGGGGCGTTGAGCAGTTCTTC.